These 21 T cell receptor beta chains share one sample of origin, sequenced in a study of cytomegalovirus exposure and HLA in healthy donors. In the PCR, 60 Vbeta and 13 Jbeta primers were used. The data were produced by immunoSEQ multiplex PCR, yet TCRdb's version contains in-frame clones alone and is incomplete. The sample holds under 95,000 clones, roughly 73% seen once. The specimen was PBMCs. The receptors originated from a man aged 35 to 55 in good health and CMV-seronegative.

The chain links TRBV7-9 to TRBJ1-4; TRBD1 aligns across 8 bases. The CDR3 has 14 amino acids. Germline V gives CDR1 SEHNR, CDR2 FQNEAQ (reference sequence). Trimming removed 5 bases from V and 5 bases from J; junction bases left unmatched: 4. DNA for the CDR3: TGTGCCAGCAGCCTCACAGGGGGGAATGAAAAACTGTTTTTT. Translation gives CASSLTGGNEKLFF.

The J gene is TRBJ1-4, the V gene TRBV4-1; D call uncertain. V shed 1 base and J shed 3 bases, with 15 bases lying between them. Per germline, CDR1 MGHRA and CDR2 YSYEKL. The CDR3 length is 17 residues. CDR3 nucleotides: TGCGCCAGCAGCCAAGTGATAGGGAGAAGGGCTAATGAAAAACTGTTTTTT. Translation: CASSQVIGRRANEKLFF.

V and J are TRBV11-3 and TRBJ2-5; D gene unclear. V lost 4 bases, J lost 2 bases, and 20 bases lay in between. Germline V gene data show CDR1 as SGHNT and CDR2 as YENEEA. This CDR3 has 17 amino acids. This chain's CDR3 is CASSSFDRWQAQETQYF. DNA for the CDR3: TGTGCCAGCAGCTCCTTTGACCGGTGGCAGGCTCAAGAGACCCAGTACTTC.

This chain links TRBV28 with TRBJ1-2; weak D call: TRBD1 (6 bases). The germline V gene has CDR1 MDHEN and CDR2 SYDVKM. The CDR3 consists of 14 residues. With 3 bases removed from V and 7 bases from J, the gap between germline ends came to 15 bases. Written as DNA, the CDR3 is TGTGCCAGCAGTTTTCCCGGACAGCGCTCTGGCTACACCTTC. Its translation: CASSFPGQRSGYTF.

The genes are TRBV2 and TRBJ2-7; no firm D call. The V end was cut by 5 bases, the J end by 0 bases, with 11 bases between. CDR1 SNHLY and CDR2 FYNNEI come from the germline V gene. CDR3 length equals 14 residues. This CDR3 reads CASSLGLYSYEQYF. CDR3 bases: TGTGCCAGCAGTCTCGGGTTATACTCCTACGAGCAGTACTTC.

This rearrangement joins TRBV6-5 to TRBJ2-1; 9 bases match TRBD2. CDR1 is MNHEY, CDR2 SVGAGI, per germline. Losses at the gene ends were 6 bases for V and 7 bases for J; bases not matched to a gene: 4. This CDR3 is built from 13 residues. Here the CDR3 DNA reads TGTGCCAGCAGCTCGGGACTAGCAAATGAGCAGTTCTTC. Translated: CASSSGLANEQFF.

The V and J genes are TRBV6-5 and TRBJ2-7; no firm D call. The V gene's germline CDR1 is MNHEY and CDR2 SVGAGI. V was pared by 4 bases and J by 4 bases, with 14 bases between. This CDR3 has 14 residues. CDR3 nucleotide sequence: TGTGCCAGCAGTTTGGTAGCCTCCGTATACGAGCAGTACTTC. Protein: CASSLVASVYEQYF.

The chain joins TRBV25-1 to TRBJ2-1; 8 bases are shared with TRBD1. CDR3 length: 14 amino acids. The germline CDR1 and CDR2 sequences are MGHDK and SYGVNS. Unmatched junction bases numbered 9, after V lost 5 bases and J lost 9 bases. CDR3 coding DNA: TGTGCCAGCAGTCCGCAGGGGGCCGGGGGTGAGCAGTTCTTC. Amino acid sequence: CASSPQGAGGEQFF.

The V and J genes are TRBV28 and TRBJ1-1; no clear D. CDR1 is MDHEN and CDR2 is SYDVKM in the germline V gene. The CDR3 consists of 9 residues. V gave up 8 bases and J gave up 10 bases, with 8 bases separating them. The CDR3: CASGFRAFF. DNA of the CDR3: TGTGCCAGCGGCTTCCGAGCTTTCTTT.

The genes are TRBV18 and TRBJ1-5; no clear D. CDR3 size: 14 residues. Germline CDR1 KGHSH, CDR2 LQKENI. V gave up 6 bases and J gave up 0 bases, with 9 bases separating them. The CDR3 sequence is CASSNQNSNQPQHF. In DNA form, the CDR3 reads TGTGCCAGCTCGAATCAGAATAGCAATCAGCCCCAGCATTTT.

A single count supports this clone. This chain's CDR3 is CASSLNGETGELFF. The CDR3 nucleotides are TGCGCCAGCAGCTTGAACGGGGAAACCGGGGAGCTGTTTTTT. The gene calls are TRBV5-1 and TRBJ2-2; D is perhaps TRBD2 (5 bases). Trimming shortened V by 1 base and J by 5 bases, and 9 bases separated the two germline ends. The germline V gene has CDR1 SGHRS and CDR2 YFSETQ. The CDR3 has 14 residues.

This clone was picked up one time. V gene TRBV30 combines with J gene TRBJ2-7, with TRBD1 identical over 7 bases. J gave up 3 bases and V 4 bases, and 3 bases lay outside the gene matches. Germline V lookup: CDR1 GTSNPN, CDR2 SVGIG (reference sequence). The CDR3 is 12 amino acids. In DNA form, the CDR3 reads TGTGCCTGGAAAGCAGGGGGCTACGAGCAGTACTTC. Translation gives CAWKAGGYEQYF.

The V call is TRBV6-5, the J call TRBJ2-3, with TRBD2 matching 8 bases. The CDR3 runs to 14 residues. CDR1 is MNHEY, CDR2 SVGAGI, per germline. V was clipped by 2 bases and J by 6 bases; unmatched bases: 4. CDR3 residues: CASSYREGIDTQYF. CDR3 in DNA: TGTGCCAGCAGTTACCGGGAGGGTATTGATACGCAGTATTTT.

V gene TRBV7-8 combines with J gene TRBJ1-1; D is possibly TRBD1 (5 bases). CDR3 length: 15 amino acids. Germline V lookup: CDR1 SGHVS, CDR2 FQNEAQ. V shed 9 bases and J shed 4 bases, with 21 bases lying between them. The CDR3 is CASTSLPRGSTEAFF. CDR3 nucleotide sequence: TGTGCCAGTACCAGCTTACCCCGGGGGAGCACTGAAGCTTTCTTT. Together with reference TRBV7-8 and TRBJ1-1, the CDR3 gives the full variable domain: GAGVSQSPRYKVAKRGQDVALRCDPISGHVSLFWYQQALGQGPEFLTYFQNEAQLDKSGLPSDRFFAERPEGSVSTLKIQRTQQEDSAVYLCASTSLPRGSTEAFFGQGTRLTVV.

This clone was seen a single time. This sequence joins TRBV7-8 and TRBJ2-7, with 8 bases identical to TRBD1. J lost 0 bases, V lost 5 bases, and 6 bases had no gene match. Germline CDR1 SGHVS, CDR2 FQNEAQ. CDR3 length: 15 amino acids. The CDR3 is CASSAYRGSSYEQYF. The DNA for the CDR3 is TGTGCCAGCAGCGCCTACAGGGGGAGCTCCTACGAGCAGTACTTC.

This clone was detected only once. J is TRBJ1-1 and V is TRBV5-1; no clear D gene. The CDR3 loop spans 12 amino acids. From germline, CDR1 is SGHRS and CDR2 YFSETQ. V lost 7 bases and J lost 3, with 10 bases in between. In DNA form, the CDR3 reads TGCGCCAGCGGGAGGGATCACACTGAAGCTTTCTTT. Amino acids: CASGRDHTEAFF.

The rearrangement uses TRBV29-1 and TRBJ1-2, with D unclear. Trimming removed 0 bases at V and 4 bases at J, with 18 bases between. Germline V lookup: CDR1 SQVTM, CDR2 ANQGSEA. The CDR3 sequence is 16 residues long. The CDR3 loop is CSVEDPLRGSFYGYTF. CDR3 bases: TGCAGCGTTGAAGATCCCCTGCGGGGTAGTTTCTATGGCTACACCTTC.

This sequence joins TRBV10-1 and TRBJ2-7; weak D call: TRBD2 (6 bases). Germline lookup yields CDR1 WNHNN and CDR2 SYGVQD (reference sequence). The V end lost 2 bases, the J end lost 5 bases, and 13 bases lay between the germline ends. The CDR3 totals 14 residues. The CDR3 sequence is CASSELSTGDEQYF. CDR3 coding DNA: TGCGCCAGCAGTGAGCTATCAACGGGAGACGAGCAGTACTTC.

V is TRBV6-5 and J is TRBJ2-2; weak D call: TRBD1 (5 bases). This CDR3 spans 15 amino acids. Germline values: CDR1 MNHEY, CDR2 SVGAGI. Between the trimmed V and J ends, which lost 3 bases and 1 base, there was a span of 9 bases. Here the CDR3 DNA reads TGTGCCAGCAGTTATCATCAGGGGAACACCGGGGAGCTGTTTTTT. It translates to CASSYHQGNTGELFF.

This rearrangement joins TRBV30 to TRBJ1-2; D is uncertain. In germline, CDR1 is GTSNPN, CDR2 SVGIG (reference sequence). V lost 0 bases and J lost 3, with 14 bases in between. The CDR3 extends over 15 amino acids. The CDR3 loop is CAWSVHEIEDYGYTF. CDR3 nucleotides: TGTGCCTGGAGTGTACATGAGATAGAGGACTATGGCTACACCTTC.

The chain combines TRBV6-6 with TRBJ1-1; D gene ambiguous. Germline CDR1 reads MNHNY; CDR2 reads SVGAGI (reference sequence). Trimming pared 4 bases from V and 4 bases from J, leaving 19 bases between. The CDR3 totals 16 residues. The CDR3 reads CASSWEGVGRITEAFF. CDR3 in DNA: TGTGCCAGCAGTTGGGAGGGAGTAGGGCGGATCACTGAAGCTTTCTTT.